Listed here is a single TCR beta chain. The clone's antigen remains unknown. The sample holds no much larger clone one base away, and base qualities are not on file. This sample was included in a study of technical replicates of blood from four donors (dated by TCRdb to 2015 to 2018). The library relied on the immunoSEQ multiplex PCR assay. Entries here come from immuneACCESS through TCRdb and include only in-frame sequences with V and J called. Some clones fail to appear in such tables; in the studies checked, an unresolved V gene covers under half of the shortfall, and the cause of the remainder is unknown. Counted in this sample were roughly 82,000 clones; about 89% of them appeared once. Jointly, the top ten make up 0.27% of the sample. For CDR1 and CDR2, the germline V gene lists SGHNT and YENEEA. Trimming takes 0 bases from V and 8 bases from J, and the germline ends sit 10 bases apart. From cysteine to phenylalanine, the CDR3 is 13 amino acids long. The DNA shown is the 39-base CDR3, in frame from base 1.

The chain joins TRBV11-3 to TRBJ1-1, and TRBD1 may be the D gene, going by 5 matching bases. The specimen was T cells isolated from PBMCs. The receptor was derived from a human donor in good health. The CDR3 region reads CASSLEGPGEAFF. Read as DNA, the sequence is TGTGCCAGCAGCTTAGAGGGCCCAGGGGAAGCTTTCTTT. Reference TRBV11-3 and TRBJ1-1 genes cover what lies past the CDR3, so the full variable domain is EAGVVQSPRYKIIEKKQPVAFWCNPISGHNTLYWYLQNLGQGPELLIRYENEEAVDDSQLPKDRFSAERLKGVDSTLKIQPAELGDSAVYLCASSLEGPGEAFFGQGTRLTVV.